A single sample is the source of the 9 T cell receptor beta chains below, sequenced in a study of control samples from healthy donors and cancer patients. Some clones are missing from TCRdb's copy, which holds only in-frame ones; the method was immunoSEQ multiplex PCR. The sample carries roughly 200,000 clones, around 94% recorded once. What was sequenced was blood. Receptors were obtained from a man between 50 and 59 years old in good health.

The chain couples TRBV7-2 to TRBJ2-7; D ambiguous. The length of the CDR3 is 11 residues. Trimming removed 3 bases at V and 3 bases at J, with 3 bases between. The V gene's germline CDR1 is SGHTA and CDR2 FQGNSA. The CDR3 sequence is CASSFYYEQYF. In DNA form, the CDR3 reads TGTGCCAGCAGCTTTTACTACGAGCAGTACTTC.

The rearrangement links TRBV6-5 to TRBJ1-4; 10 positions agree with TRBD1. Germline assignment: CDR1 MNHEY and CDR2 SVGAGI. Trimming cost V 4 bases and J 8 bases; bases outside gene matches: 7. The CDR3 is 15 amino acids. The chain's CDR3 is CASSWTGGREEKLFF. The CDR3 nucleotides are TGTGCCAGCAGTTGGACAGGGGGTAGGGAGGAAAAACTGTTTTTT.

The J gene is TRBJ1-2, the V gene TRBV3-1 (or the pseudogene TRBV3-2); tentatively, D is TRBD1 (5 bases). The CDR3 is made up of 14 amino acids. Looked up from germline, CDR1 is LGHDT and CDR2 is YNNKEL (reference sequence). The V and J ends lost 1 base and 7 bases respectively, with 13 bases between them. CDR3 sequence: CASSQGGTGAGYTF. The DNA of the CDR3 is TGTGCCAGCAGCCAAGGGGGGACCGGGGCTGGCTACACCTTC.

The chain links TRBV4-1 to TRBJ1-6; D possibly corresponds to TRBD1 (6 bases). The V gene lost 0 bases and the J gene lost 6 bases, with 15 bases spanning the gap. The CDR3 has 17 residues. CDR1 is MGHRA, CDR2 YSYEKL, per germline. Written as DNA, the CDR3 is TGCGCCAGCAGCCAAGAAAGGGGGGGGGCCCGTAATTCACCCCTCCACTTT. This gives the protein CASSQERGGARNSPLHF.

This chain joins TRBV9 and TRBJ2-2; no reliable D call. Germline loops: CDR1 SGDLS, CDR2 YYNGEE. V was clipped by 0 bases and J by 8 bases, with 5 bases between them. This CDR3 comprises 12 residues. CDR3 bases: TGTGCCAGCAGCGTAGAAATAGGGGAGCTGTTTTTT. Its translation is CASSVEIGELFF.

This chain uses TRBV19 with TRBJ2-1; D is ambiguous. The CDR3 extends over 15 amino acids. Trimming left V 5 bases short and J 0 bases short, with 11 bases between. Germline V gives CDR1 LNHDA, CDR2 SQIVND (reference sequence). The CDR3 here is CASSLARPSYNEQFF. CDR3 coding DNA: TGTGCCAGTAGTCTCGCCCGGCCCTCCTACAATGAGCAGTTCTTC.

The V gene is TRBV2, the J gene TRBJ2-2; D is perhaps TRBD1 (6 bases). The CDR3 runs 15 residues. Germline values: CDR1 SNHLY, CDR2 FYNNEI. V was pared by 6 bases and J by 1 base, with 12 bases between. The DNA of the CDR3 is TGTGCCAGCAGGGTTGGACAGCAGAACACCGGGGAGCTGTTTTTT. Its protein product is CASRVGQQNTGELFF.

This chain uses TRBV9 with TRBJ1-1; 8 nucleotides align to TRBD1. From germline, CDR1 is SGDLS and CDR2 YYNGEE. This CDR3 is 16 amino acids long. V lost 0 bases to trimming and J lost 6 bases; unmatched junction nucleotides: 10. CDR3 bases: TGTGCCAGCAGCGTAGGACTCTGGACAGGGTCAGCTGAAGCTTTCTTT. Protein sequence: CASSVGLWTGSAEAFF. Complete variable domain (other parts from reference TRBV9 and TRBJ1-1): DSGVTQTPKHLITATGQRVTLRCSPRSGDLSVYWYQQSLDQGLQFLIQYYNGEERAKGNILERFSAQQFPDLHSELNLSSLELGDSALYFCASSVGLWTGSAEAFFGQGTRLTVV.

The chain combines TRBV6-5 with TRBJ2-7; D possibly corresponds to TRBD1 (6 bases). CDR3 length equals 12 residues. V was trimmed by 6 bases and J by 3 bases, leaving 9 bases between them. From germline, CDR1 is MNHEY and CDR2 SVGAGI. As DNA, the CDR3 is TGTGCCAGCAGGAACAGGGACTACGAGCAGTACTTC. The encoded protein is CASRNRDYEQYF.